These T cell receptor beta chains were read from a single sample in a study of shared clonotypes between healthy human individuals. Assay: immunoSEQ multiplex PCR; the TCRdb copy retains only in-frame clones and omits some. This table has about 980,000 clones, 76% appearing once. Sequencing was performed on memory CD4+ T cells sorted from blood. These receptors all stem from a man aged 18 to 29 in good health. CDR3s include the opening cysteine and the closing phenylalanine or tryptophan. The order of the fields is clone size, D gene, J gene, V gene, CDR3 protein, CDR3 DNA. The D gene is left open where the match is weak. Only part of the rows carry a size: once, few, many, or a class if the clone is expanded.

abundance: few; d_gene: -; j_gene: TRBJ2-7; v_gene: TRBV30; CDR3aa: CAWSPFGRFEQYF; CDR3nt: TGTGCCTGGAGCCCATTCGGCAGATTCGAGCAGTACTTC
abundance: -; d_gene: -; j_gene: TRBJ1-5; v_gene: TRBV27; CDR3aa: CASRDRAFSNQPQHF; CDR3nt: TGTGCCAGCAGAGACCGAGCGTTTAGCAATCAGCCCCAGCATTTT
abundance: -; d_gene: TRBD1; j_gene: TRBJ2-7; v_gene: TRBV28; CDR3aa: CASSGGQINEQYF; CDR3nt: TGTGCCAGCAGTGGGGGACAGATCAACGAGCAGTACTTC
abundance: once; d_gene: -; j_gene: TRBJ2-3; v_gene: TRBV11-2; CDR3aa: CASSLFSDTQYF; CDR3nt: TGTGCCAGCAGCTTATTTTCGGATACGCAGTATTTT
abundance: many; d_gene: -; j_gene: TRBJ1-4; v_gene: TRBV18; CDR3aa: CASSRPGELTNEKLFF; CDR3nt: TGTGCCAGCTCACGCCCAGGGGAGTTGACTAATGAAAAACTGTTTTTT
abundance: -; d_gene: TRBD1; j_gene: TRBJ1-5; v_gene: TRBV2; CDR3aa: CASGTDSNQPQHF; CDR3nt: TGTGCCAGTGGGACAGATTCCAATCAGCCCCAGCATTTT
abundance: -; d_gene: TRBD1; j_gene: TRBJ2-3; v_gene: TRBV15; CDR3aa: CATSRNPHRGSTDTQYF; CDR3nt: TGTGCCACCAGCAGAAACCCCCACAGGGGTTCCACAGATACGCAGTATTTT
abundance: once; d_gene: -; j_gene: TRBJ1-1; v_gene: TRBV18; CDR3aa: CASSPLRNTEAFF; CDR3nt: TGTGCCAGCTCACCACTCAGGAACACTGAAGCTTTCTTT
abundance: few; d_gene: -; j_gene: TRBJ2-4; v_gene: TRBV28; CDR3aa: CASSTIRATITIDIQYF; CDR3nt: TGTGCCAGCAGTACCATCAGAGCGACTATCACGATCGACATTCAGTACTTC
abundance: -; d_gene: TRBD1; j_gene: TRBJ2-3; v_gene: TRBV27; CDR3aa: CASTDRATDTQYF; CDR3nt: TGTGCCAGCACGGACAGGGCCACAGATACGCAGTATTTT
abundance: -; d_gene: -; j_gene: TRBJ1-2; v_gene: TRBV30; CDR3aa: CAWSVLRTEPGGYTF; CDR3nt: TGTGCCTGGAGTGTACTCAGGACCGAGCCGGGTGGCTACACCTTC
abundance: -; d_gene: TRBD2; j_gene: TRBJ2-3; v_gene: TRBV10-1; CDR3aa: CASSTTSGGTDTQYF; CDR3nt: TGCGCCAGCAGCACAACTAGCGGGGGGACAGATACGCAGTATTTT
abundance: few; d_gene: -; j_gene: TRBJ1-2; v_gene: TRBV28; CDR3aa: CASIGQNYGYTF; CDR3nt: TGTGCCAGCATAGGACAGAACTATGGCTACACCTTC
abundance: once; d_gene: -; j_gene: TRBJ1-2; v_gene: TRBV9; CDR3aa: CASSVEEDLYGYTF; CDR3nt: TGTGCCAGCAGCGTAGAGGAGGACCTCTATGGCTACACCTTC
abundance: -; d_gene: -; j_gene: TRBJ1-5; v_gene: TRBV6-1; CDR3aa: CASSNNQPQHF; CDR3nt: TGTGCCAGCAGTAATAATCAGCCCCAGCATTTT
abundance: -; d_gene: -; j_gene: TRBJ2-7; v_gene: TRBV6-5; CDR3aa: CASSYQGREQYF; CDR3nt: TGTGCCAGCAGTTACCAGGGCCGCGAGCAGTACTTC
abundance: -; d_gene: -; j_gene: TRBJ1-6; v_gene: TRBV5-4; CDR3aa: CASSSTSNSPLHF; CDR3nt: TGTGCCAGCAGCTCGACCAGTAATTCACCCCTCCACTTT
abundance: -; d_gene: -; j_gene: TRBJ2-1; v_gene: TRBV12-5; CDR3aa: CASGPGDYNEQFF; CDR3nt: TGTGCTAGTGGTCCCGGGGACTACAATGAGCAGTTCTTC
abundance: many; d_gene: -; j_gene: TRBJ1-5; v_gene: TRBV6-1; CDR3aa: CASTERSNQPQHF; CDR3nt: TGTGCCAGCACGGAGAGGAGCAATCAGCCCCAGCATTTT
abundance: -; d_gene: -; j_gene: TRBJ1-1; v_gene: TRBV2; CDR3aa: CATQRDAVILEAFF; CDR3nt: TGTGCCACCCAGCGAGACGCCGTTATACTTGAAGCTTTCTTT
abundance: -; d_gene: -; j_gene: TRBJ2-7; v_gene: TRBV19; CDR3aa: CASSTLPPGASSYEQYF; CDR3nt: TGTGCCAGTAGTACCCTCCCCCCAGGGGCCAGCTCCTACGAGCAGTACTTC
abundance: -; d_gene: -; j_gene: TRBJ1-3; v_gene: TRBV6-6; CDR3aa: CASSYDVYNSGNTIYF; CDR3nt: TGTGCCAGCAGTTACGACGTGTACAACTCTGGAAACACCATATATTTT
abundance: -; d_gene: TRBD1; j_gene: TRBJ2-5; v_gene: TRBV5-1; CDR3aa: CASSLVGQGAEETQYF; CDR3nt: TGCGCCAGCAGCTTGGTGGGACAGGGGGCGGAAGAGACCCAGTACTTC
abundance: -; d_gene: -; j_gene: TRBJ1-1; v_gene: TRBV28; CDR3aa: CASSFEFEAFF; CDR3nt: TGTGCCAGCAGTTTTGAGTTTGAAGCTTTCTTT
abundance: -; d_gene: TRBD1; j_gene: TRBJ2-2; v_gene: TRBV25-1; CDR3aa: CASSYGTGNTGELFF; CDR3nt: TGTGCCAGCTCGTACGGGACAGGGAACACCGGGGAGCTGTTTTTT
abundance: -; d_gene: -; j_gene: TRBJ2-2; v_gene: TRBV30; CDR3aa: CACLRRGPGELFF; CDR3nt: TGTGCCTGCCTACGGCGGGGGCCCGGGGAGCTGTTTTTT
abundance: -; d_gene: TRBD1; j_gene: TRBJ1-5; v_gene: TRBV18; CDR3aa: CASSLSGQGFIVAQHF; CDR3nt: TGTGCCAGCTCCCTCAGCGGACAGGGATTCATAGTGGCCCAGCATTTT
abundance: -; d_gene: -; j_gene: TRBJ2-3; v_gene: TRBV7-2; CDR3aa: CASSRFAGLTDTQYF; CDR3nt: TGTGCCAGCAGTCGTTTCGCGGGCCTCACAGATACGCAGTATTTT
abundance: once; d_gene: TRBD1; j_gene: TRBJ2-1; v_gene: TRBV30; CDR3aa: CALAAGTGGYNEQFF; CDR3nt: TGTGCCTTAGCGGCCGGGACAGGGGGTTACAATGAGCAGTTCTTC
abundance: -; d_gene: TRBD2; j_gene: TRBJ2-7; v_gene: TRBV6-1; CDR3aa: CASSTTSGRRDEQYF; CDR3nt: TGTGCCAGCAGTACGACTAGCGGGAGACGTGACGAGCAGTACTTC
abundance: -; d_gene: -; j_gene: TRBJ1-1; v_gene: TRBV18; CDR3aa: CASSRELRTEAFF; CDR3nt: TGTGCCAGCTCGCGTGAATTGAGGACTGAAGCTTTCTTT
abundance: -; d_gene: -; j_gene: TRBJ2-1; v_gene: TRBV7-3; CDR3aa: CASSASSYNEQFF; CDR3nt: TGTGCCAGCAGCGCCAGCTCCTACAATGAGCAGTTCTTC
abundance: -; d_gene: TRBD1; j_gene: TRBJ1-5; v_gene: TRBV30; CDR3aa: CAWARDRASPQHF; CDR3nt: TGTGCCTGGGCCCGGGACAGGGCTTCGCCCCAGCATTTT
abundance: -; d_gene: TRBD1; j_gene: TRBJ1-1; v_gene: TRBV7-9; CDR3aa: CASSVLGQGGNTEAFF; CDR3nt: TGTGCCAGCAGCGTACTAGGACAGGGTGGAAACACTGAAGCTTTCTTT
abundance: -; d_gene: -; j_gene: TRBJ1-3; v_gene: TRBV18; CDR3aa: CASSPQSPLSGNTIYF; CDR3nt: TGTGCCAGCTCACCACAATCACCCTTATCTGGAAACACCATATATTTT
abundance: -; d_gene: TRBD1; j_gene: TRBJ2-7; v_gene: TRBV4-1; CDR3aa: CASSHETGGSSYEQYF; CDR3nt: TGCGCCAGCAGCCATGAAACAGGGGGGAGCTCCTACGAGCAGTACTTC
abundance: -; d_gene: TRBD2; j_gene: TRBJ2-3; v_gene: TRBV7-9; CDR3aa: CASSSLAVSTDTQYF; CDR3nt: TGTGCCAGCAGCTCACTAGCGGTTAGCACAGATACGCAGTATTTT
abundance: once; d_gene: -; j_gene: TRBJ1-1; v_gene: TRBV6-5; CDR3aa: CASSWFSQGQTEAFF; CDR3nt: TGTGCCAGCAGTTGGTTCAGCCAGGGTCAAACTGAAGCTTTCTTT
abundance: -; d_gene: -; j_gene: TRBJ1-5; v_gene: TRBV21-1; CDR3aa: CASSLEKGGGLDQPQHF; CDR3nt: TGTGCCAGCAGCTTAGAGAAGGGAGGGGGCTTAGATCAGCCCCAGCATTTT
abundance: -; d_gene: -; j_gene: TRBJ2-5; v_gene: TRBV7-2; CDR3aa: CASSLAHQGQETQYF; CDR3nt: TGTGCCAGCAGCTTAGCTCACCAGGGCCAAGAGACCCAGTACTTC
abundance: -; d_gene: -; j_gene: TRBJ1-3; v_gene: TRBV6-1; CDR3aa: CASREMVSGNTIYF; CDR3nt: TGTGCCAGCAGGGAAATGGTGAGCGGAAACACCATATATTTT
abundance: few; d_gene: TRBD1; j_gene: TRBJ2-2; v_gene: TRBV18; CDR3aa: CASSQGQGNTGELFF; CDR3nt: TGTGCCAGCTCACAAGGACAGGGGAACACCGGGGAGCTGTTTTTT
abundance: -; d_gene: TRBD2; j_gene: TRBJ2-1; v_gene: TRBV7-2; CDR3aa: CASSSVAGGINNEQFF; CDR3nt: TGTGCCAGCAGCTCCGTAGCGGGAGGGATCAACAATGAGCAGTTCTTC
abundance: -; d_gene: TRBD2; j_gene: TRBJ2-1; v_gene: TRBV5-1; CDR3aa: CASSLEASGSSYNEQFF; CDR3nt: TGCGCCAGCAGCTTGGAAGCTAGCGGGAGCTCCTACAATGAGCAGTTCTTC
abundance: -; d_gene: -; j_gene: TRBJ1-1; v_gene: TRBV7-2; CDR3aa: CASSRGVGNTEAFF; CDR3nt: TGTGCCAGCAGCCGGGGGGTGGGGAACACTGAAGCTTTCTTT
abundance: -; d_gene: -; j_gene: TRBJ2-1; v_gene: TRBV9; CDR3aa: CASSPQYNEQFF; CDR3nt: TGTGCCAGCAGCCCACAATACAATGAGCAGTTCTTC
abundance: -; d_gene: -; j_gene: TRBJ2-5; v_gene: TRBV9; CDR3aa: CASSARTGLRETQYF; CDR3nt: TGTGCCAGCAGCGCCCGAACAGGACTGCGAGAGACCCAGTACTTC
abundance: few; d_gene: -; j_gene: TRBJ1-1; v_gene: TRBV5-1; CDR3aa: CASSPGAGSTEAFF; CDR3nt: TGCGCCAGCAGCCCGGGGGCGGGGAGCACTGAAGCTTTCTTT
abundance: -; d_gene: -; j_gene: TRBJ1-6; v_gene: TRBV19; CDR3aa: CASSNGGNSPLHF; CDR3nt: TGTGCCAGTAGTAACGGGGGGAATTCACCCCTCCACTTT
abundance: few; d_gene: TRBD2; j_gene: TRBJ2-3; v_gene: TRBV9; CDR3aa: CASSVLGLGLADTQYF; CDR3nt: TGTGCCAGCAGCGTACTTGGACTAGGGTTGGCGGATACGCAGTATTTT
abundance: -; d_gene: -; j_gene: TRBJ2-7; v_gene: TRBV7-8; CDR3aa: CASSHRTNYEQYF; CDR3nt: TGTGCCAGCAGCCACCGGACAAACTACGAGCAGTACTTC
abundance: few; d_gene: TRBD1; j_gene: TRBJ1-2; v_gene: TRBV6-1; CDR3aa: CASSERRTGGAEGYTF; CDR3nt: TGTGCCAGCAGTGAAAGGAGGACAGGGGGCGCAGAGGGCTACACCTTC
abundance: -; d_gene: -; j_gene: TRBJ1-6; v_gene: TRBV6-5; CDR3aa: CATAQGVVGSPLHF; CDR3nt: TGTGCCACCGCCCAAGGGGTTGTAGGCTCACCCCTCCACTTT
abundance: once; d_gene: -; j_gene: TRBJ1-1; v_gene: TRBV19; CDR3aa: CASRKGYANTEAFF; CDR3nt: TGTGCCAGTAGAAAAGGTTATGCAAACACTGAAGCTTTCTTT